This T cell receptor beta chain derives from a study of blood T cell repertoires in COVID-19. Only in-frame clones appear in the TCRdb table, and some are missing; sequencing was by immunoSEQ multiplex PCR. This table has around 10,000 clones, around 90% appearing once. J was trimmed by 5 bases and V by 4 bases; bases with no gene match: 6. CDR1 and CDR2 from the germline V gene are SGDLS and YYNGEE. The CDR3 covers 14 residues. The J gene is TRBJ1-1, the V gene TRBV9; TRBD1 agrees at 9 bases. The TCR was taken from a human donor in a cohort sampled during active COVID-19. The sample comprised peripheral blood. The CDR3 region has the DNA TGTGCCAGCAGCCGAGGGACAGGGCCAACTGAAGCTTTCTTT. Its translation is CASSRGTGPTEAFF.